The entry that follows covers one TCR beta chain sequence. The antigen is undetermined. After constant-region reverse-primer amplification, full-length variable regions underwent semi-nested PCR with Nested Universal Primer A. TCRdb re-derived calls from the 5' RACE reads in MiXCR, one entry per CDR3 protein. The table records roughly 45,000 distinct CDR3 sequences, 22% of them present only once. Study conclusions and caveats: Tumor memory CD4+ T cell TCR gene usage clustered with blood and lymph node memory CD4+ cells and lymph node naive CD4+ cells. Tumor Treg TCRs overlapped most with tumor naive CD4+ cells.

The sorted Tregs were CD4+CD25+CD127-/low cells. With 0 bases removed from V and 0 bases from J, the gap between germline ends came to 9 bases. Germline CDR1 and CDR2: SGHDN and FVKESK. The CDR3 runs to 15 residues. The source is a female donor with breast cancer. The chain is built from TRBV14 and TRBJ2-7; D is uncertain. Source material: Tregs sorted from a lymph node. The CDR3 reads CASSQDRASSYEQYF. The CDR3 DNA reads as TGTGCCAGCAGCCAAGATCGGGCGAGCTCCTACGAGCAGTACTTC. Combining the CDR3 with reference TRBV14 and TRBJ2-7 gives the whole variable domain EAGVTQFPSHSVIEKGQTVTLRCDPISGHDNLYWYRRVMGKEIKFLLHFVKESKQDESGMPNNRFLAERTGGTYSTLKVQPAELEDSGVYFCASSQDRASSYEQYFGPGTRLTVT.